Following are 27 T cell receptor beta chains from one sample sequenced in a study of cytomegalovirus exposure and HLA in healthy donors. Here immunoSEQ multiplex PCR was the method, and the copy in TCRdb shows in-frame clones only, minus some. The top ten hold about 2% of the sample, which has some 240,000 clones, about nine tenths seen once. The sequenced sample consisted of PBMCs. Source of these receptors: a woman under 30 in good health and CMV-seropositive.

The chain links TRBV7-8 to TRBJ2-1; 9 bases are shared with TRBD2. Germline assignment: CDR1 SGHVS and CDR2 FQNEAQ. This CDR3 has 16 residues. V lost 2 bases, J lost 6 bases, and 8 bases stayed unmatched. The CDR3 DNA reads as TGTGCCAGCAGCTTACGTACGGGACTAGCAGTCAATGAGCAGTTCTTC. It translates to CASSLRTGLAVNEQFF.

The rearrangement links TRBV5-4 to TRBJ1-3, with D perhaps TRBD1 (6 bases). The CDR3 is 14 amino acids. With 4 bases removed from V and 4 bases from J, the gap between germline ends came to 12 bases. CDR1 and CDR2 (germline): SGHNT, YYREEE (reference sequence). The DNA for the CDR3 is TGTGCCAGCAGCGAACAGGGAACCGGAAACACCATATATTTT. It encodes CASSEQGTGNTIYF.

The chain joins TRBV5-1 to TRBJ2-3, with D possibly being TRBD2 (6 bases). Germline V gives CDR1 SGHRS, CDR2 YFSETQ. CDR3 length: 16 residues. V was shortened by 10 bases and J by 6 bases, with 27 bases between the two germline ends. DNA for the CDR3: TGCGCCGGGACTTCCGCGACCCTCGGGGGAGGCGATACGCAGTATTTT. As protein: CAGTSATLGGGDTQYF.

The chain recombines TRBV27 with TRBJ2-2; D may be TRBD1 (6 bases). V was cut by 5 bases and J by 6 bases, with 16 bases left in between. Germline V gene lookup returns CDR1 MNHEY and CDR2 SMNVEV (reference sequence). This CDR3 is 15 amino acids long. The CDR3, as DNA: TGTGCCAGCAGTACGCACAGGGTTAGGGCCGGGGAGCTGTTTTTT. Its protein is CASSTHRVRAGELFF.

The rearrangement uses TRBV27 and TRBJ2-2, with D possibly TRBD2 on 6 matching bases. The germline V gene has CDR1 MNHEY and CDR2 SMNVEV (reference sequence). V was shortened by 8 bases and J by 3 bases, with 10 bases between the two germline ends. The CDR3 runs 13 residues. CDR3 in amino acids: CASRLGYTGELFF. DNA of the CDR3: TGTGCCAGCCGACTAGGGTACACCGGGGAGCTGTTTTTT.

The J gene is TRBJ2-4, the V gene TRBV30; D might be TRBD1 (6 bases). V was trimmed by 5 bases and J by 4 bases, leaving 15 bases between them. The CDR3 is 14 residues long. CDR1 and CDR2 from the germline V gene are GTSNPN and SVGIG (reference sequence). This chain's CDR3 is CAWGGRTVKNIQYF. Written as DNA, the CDR3 is TGTGCCTGGGGGGGCCGGACAGTTAAAAACATTCAGTACTTC.

J is TRBJ2-7 and V is TRBV5-1; D perhaps matches TRBD2 (6 bases). V dropped 3 bases and J dropped 0 bases, with 10 bases sitting between them. Looked up from germline, CDR1 is SGHRS and CDR2 is YFSETQ. This CDR3 comprises 14 residues. CDR3 sequence: CASSSSESSYEQYF. The CDR3 coding sequence is TGCGCCAGCAGCTCTAGCGAGAGCTCCTACGAGCAGTACTTC. The full variable domain, in which reference TRBV5-1 and TRBJ2-7 provide the parts outside the CDR3, is KAGVTQTPRYLIKTRGQQVTLSCSPISGHRSVSWYQQTPGQGLQFLFEYFSETQRNKGNFPGRFSGRQFSNSRSEMNVSTLELGDSALYLCASSSSESSYEQYFGPGTRLTVT.

V is TRBV9 and J is TRBJ1-1, with D perhaps TRBD1 (5 bases). Trimming took off 0 bases at V and 5 bases at J, with 11 bases between the two ends. The CDR3 covers 14 residues. CDR1 is SGDLS, CDR2 YYNGEE, per germline. This CDR3 is CASSVVEGRTEAFF. CDR3 bases: TGTGCCAGCAGCGTAGTGGAGGGGCGGACTGAAGCTTTCTTT.

The rearrangement links TRBV5-4 to TRBJ2-2, with 7 bases identical to TRBD1. CDR1 is SGHNT and CDR2 is YYREEE in the germline V gene (reference sequence). V lost 3 bases and J lost 0; bases outside the gene matches: 5. The CDR3 runs 16 residues. CDR3 residues: CASSSRDSTNTGELFF. For the CDR3, the DNA is TGTGCCAGCAGCTCCCGGGACAGTACGAACACCGGGGAGCTGTTTTTT.

V usage is TRBV2 and J usage is TRBJ1-2, with 7 bases matching TRBD1. This CDR3 spans 15 amino acids. Germline assignment: CDR1 SNHLY and CDR2 FYNNEI. V gave up 3 bases and J gave up 4 bases; unmatched junction bases: 8. The CDR3 protein is CASSDGGGASYGYTF. The CDR3 region has the DNA TGTGCCAGCAGTGATGGAGGGGGCGCGTCCTATGGCTACACCTTC.

This sequence joins TRBV4-1 and TRBJ1-5, with 7 bases matching TRBD1. Germline CDR1 reads MGHRA; CDR2 reads YSYEKL. V lost 1 base and J lost 2; bases outside the gene matches: 11. The CDR3 length is 18 residues. The DNA of the CDR3 is TGCGCCAGCAGCCAAGGGGCAGGGGGTTTATTGGGCAATCAGCCCCAGCATTTT. The encoded protein is CASSQGAGGLLGNQPQHF.

The chain carries TRBV7-8 and TRBJ2-1; TRBD2 agrees at 9 bases. J lost 5 bases, V lost 4 bases, and 12 bases had no gene match. Germline CDR1 and CDR2: SGHVS and FQNEAQ. The CDR3 is 17 residues long. The CDR3, as DNA: TGTGCCAGCAGCTCAAGAGGGGCGACTAGCGGAAACAATGAGCAGTTCTTC. This sequence encodes CASSSRGATSGNNEQFF.

The gene calls are TRBV19 and TRBJ2-2, with 7 positions matching TRBD2. The CDR3 consists of 17 residues. Trimming removed 5 bases from V and 0 bases from J; junction bases left unmatched: 9. Germline V gives CDR1 LNHDA, CDR2 SQIVND (reference sequence). CDR3 amino acids: CASSGGVSIPNTGELFF. DNA for the CDR3: TGTGCCAGTAGTGGGGGGGTCAGTATCCCGAACACCGGGGAGCTGTTTTTT.

The chain combines TRBV28 with TRBJ1-4, with 7 nucleotides matching TRBD1. V gave up 8 bases and J gave up 5 bases; unmatched junction bases: 11. CDR3 length equals 15 residues. Per germline, CDR1 MDHEN and CDR2 SYDVKM. CDR3 nucleotides: TGTGCCAGCGCCTCTTCTGAGACAGGGAATGAAAAACTGTTTTTT. It translates to CASASSETGNEKLFF.

This clone was seen only once. V usage is TRBV30 and J usage is TRBJ1-2; the D is unclear. The CDR3 loop spans 13 amino acids. CDR1 is GTSNPN, CDR2 SVGIG, per germline (reference sequence). The V end lost 2 bases, the J end lost 5 bases, and 12 bases lay between the germline ends. In nucleotides, the CDR3 is TGTGCCTGGAGTCCTCGGAGAGAATATGGCTACACCTTC. It codes for CAWSPRREYGYTF.

V usage is TRBV5-1 and J usage is TRBJ2-3; D not resolved. V was pared by 0 bases and J by 7 bases, with 15 bases between. The CDR3 covers 15 residues. The germline V gene encodes CDR1 SGHRS and CDR2 YFSETQ. CDR3 amino acids: CASSLVRSSRNTQYF. The CDR3 coding sequence is TGCGCCAGCAGCTTGGTTCGTTCCAGCAGGAATACGCAGTATTTT.

This clone appeared a few times. V gene TRBV7-9 combines with J gene TRBJ2-7, with D possibly TRBD2 on 5 matching bases. Germline CDR1 SEHNR, CDR2 FQNEAQ (reference sequence). CDR3 size: 13 residues. Between the trimmed V and J ends, which lost 0 bases and 4 bases, there was a span of 7 bases. Here the CDR3 reads CASSLAGRYEQYF. In DNA, the CDR3 is TGTGCCAGCAGCTTAGCGGGGAGATACGAGCAGTACTTC.

The chain recombines TRBV6-1 with TRBJ2-1; 7 nucleotides agree with TRBD2. V was clipped by 3 bases and J by 0 bases; unmatched bases: 5. Looked up from germline, CDR1 is MNHNS and CDR2 is SASEGT. CDR3 length: 16 amino acids. The CDR3 bases are TGTGCCAGCAGTGATGCGGGACTAAGCTCCTACAATGAGCAGTTCTTC. Translation gives CASSDAGLSSYNEQFF.

The chain uses TRBV29-1 and TRBJ1-4, with 7 bases aligning to TRBD1. This CDR3 contains 13 residues. V shed 6 bases and J 4 bases; nucleotides not matched to a gene: 5. Germline values: CDR1 SQVTM, CDR2 ANQGSEA. CDR3 loop: CSVLRGDNEKLFF. DNA of the CDR3: TGCAGCGTCCTCAGGGGGGATAATGAAAAACTGTTTTTT.

The chain employs TRBV18 and TRBJ2-1, with TRBD2 matching 10 bases. V was pared by 6 bases and J by 3 bases, with 11 bases of the junction left unmatched. The length of the CDR3 is 17 residues. From germline, CDR1 is KGHSH and CDR2 LQKENI. The CDR3, as DNA: TGTGCCAGCTCTACACCGATACTAGCGGGGTTCTACAATGAGCAGTTCTTC. This translates into CASSTPILAGFYNEQFF.

The gene calls are TRBV5-1 and TRBJ2-2; 8 positions agree with TRBD1. Germline assignment: CDR1 SGHRS and CDR2 YFSETQ. V shed 5 bases and J 3 bases; nucleotides not matched to a gene: 6. There are 15 residues in the CDR3. CDR3 in DNA: TGCGCCAGCAGTAGCCAGGGGGCCGACACCGGGGAGCTGTTTTTT. Protein: CASSSQGADTGELFF.

V usage is TRBV7-9 and J usage is TRBJ2-2, with D perhaps matching TRBD1 (5 bases). In germline, CDR1 is SEHNR, CDR2 FQNEAQ (reference sequence). CDR3 length: 15 amino acids. Trimming removed 1 base at V and 4 bases at J, with 10 bases between. CDR3 in amino acids: CASSLEGVTTGELFF. The CDR3 DNA reads TGTGCCAGCAGCTTAGAAGGGGTCACCACCGGGGAGCTGTTTTTT. Full variable domain (remainder filled in from reference TRBV7-9 and TRBJ2-2): DTGVSQNPRHKITKRGQNVTFRCDPISEHNRLYWYRQTLGQGPEFLTYFQNEAQLEKSRLLSDRFSAERPKGSFSTLEIQRTEQGDSAMYLCASSLEGVTTGELFFGEGSRLTVL.

V gene TRBV7-2 combines with J gene TRBJ1-1; 7 positions agree with TRBD1. The V gene's germline CDR1 is SGHTA and CDR2 FQGNSA. This CDR3 spans 17 amino acids. The V gene end was trimmed by 2 bases and the J gene end by 1 base; junction bases not matched to a gene: 10. The CDR3 region is CASSLRGTVLSNTEAFF. The CDR3, as DNA: TGTGCCAGCAGCTTAAGAGGGACAGTCTTGTCGAACACTGAAGCTTTCTTT.

The chain recombines TRBV5-5 with TRBJ1-4; 10 positions match TRBD1. Germline CDR1 is SGHKS and CDR2 is YYEKEE (reference sequence). This CDR3 spans 16 amino acids. The J segment lost 1 base and the V segment lost 4 bases, leaving 4 bases of the junction unmatched. In DNA, the CDR3 is TGTGCCAGCAGCAGGACAGGGGGAGGAACTAATGAAAAACTGTTTTTT. Its translation is CASSRTGGGTNEKLFF.

Concerning this clone: The DNA is left out, because the CDR3 cannot be placed on it with certainty; the CDR3 is given as TCRdb lists it. The V and J genes are TRBV15 and TRBJ2-7; the table calls TRBD1, which could not be checked here. Germline-derived CDR1 and CDR2 are LNHNV and YYDKDF (reference sequence). From its first to its last residue, the CDR3 has 14 amino acids. This CDR3 is CATSILGAAHEQYF.

The J gene is TRBJ2-5, the V gene TRBV29-1; a possible D gene is TRBD2 (6 bases). The germline CDR1 and CDR2 sequences are SQVTM and ANQGSEA. CDR3 length equals 15 residues. Trimming left V 0 bases short and J 3 bases short, with 14 bases between. CDR3 protein: CSVEDAASEEETQYF. In nucleotides, the CDR3 is TGCAGCGTTGAAGATGCGGCTAGCGAGGAAGAGACCCAGTACTTC.

A remark on this clone: Germline and junction disagree at one end, which may indicate a read error. V is TRBV7-9 and J is TRBJ1-5; D is uncertain. This CDR3 is built from 14 residues. Germline V gene lookup returns CDR1 SEHNR and CDR2 FQNEAQ (reference sequence). The CDR3 reads CASSLAGGYQPQHF. DNA of the CDR3: TGTGCCAGCAGCCTAGCCGGCGGTTATCAGCCCCAGCATTTT.